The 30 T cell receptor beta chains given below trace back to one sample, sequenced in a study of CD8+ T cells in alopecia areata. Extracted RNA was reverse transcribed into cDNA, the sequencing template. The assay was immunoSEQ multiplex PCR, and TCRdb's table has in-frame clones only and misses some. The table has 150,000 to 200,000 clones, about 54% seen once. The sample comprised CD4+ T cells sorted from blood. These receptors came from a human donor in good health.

The CDR3: CASREVNSYNEQFF. Here the CDR3 DNA reads TGTGCCTCCCGAGAGGTAAACTCCTACAATGAGCAGTTCTTC. The chain is built from TRBV15 and TRBJ2-1; the D is unclear. From germline, CDR1 is LNHNV and CDR2 YYDKDF (reference sequence). V was trimmed by 11 bases and J by 0 bases, leaving 14 bases between them. CDR3 size: 14 residues.

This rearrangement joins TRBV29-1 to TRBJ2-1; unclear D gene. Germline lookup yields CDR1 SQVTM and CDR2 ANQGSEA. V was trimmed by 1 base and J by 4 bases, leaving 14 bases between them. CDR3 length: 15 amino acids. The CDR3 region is CSVEGQAELYNEQFF. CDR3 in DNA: TGCAGCGTTGAAGGGCAGGCGGAACTATACAATGAGCAGTTCTTC.

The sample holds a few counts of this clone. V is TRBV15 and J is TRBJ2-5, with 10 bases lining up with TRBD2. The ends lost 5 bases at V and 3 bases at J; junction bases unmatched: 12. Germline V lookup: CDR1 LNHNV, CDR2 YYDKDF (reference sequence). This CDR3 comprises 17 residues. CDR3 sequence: CATSRGLAGVGKETQYF. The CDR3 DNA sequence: TGTGCCACCAGCCGGGGCCTAGCGGGAGTGGGGAAAGAGACCCAGTACTTC.

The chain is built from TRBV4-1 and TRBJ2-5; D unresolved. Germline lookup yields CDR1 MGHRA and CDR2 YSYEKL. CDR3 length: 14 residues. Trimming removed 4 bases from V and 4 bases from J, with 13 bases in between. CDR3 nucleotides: TGCGCCAGCAGCCCTATCCTCAAGGGAGAGACCCAGTACTTC. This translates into CASSPILKGETQYF.

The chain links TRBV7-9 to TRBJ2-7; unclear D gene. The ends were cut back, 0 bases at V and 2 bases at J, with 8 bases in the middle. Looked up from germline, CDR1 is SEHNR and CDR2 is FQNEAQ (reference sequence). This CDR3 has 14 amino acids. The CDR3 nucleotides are TGTGCCAGCAGCTTAGCTGCCGGAACCTACGAGCAGTACTTC. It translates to CASSLAAGTYEQYF. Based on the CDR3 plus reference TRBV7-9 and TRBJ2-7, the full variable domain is DTGVSQNPRHKITKRGQNVTFRCDPISEHNRLYWYRQTLGQGPEFLTYFQNEAQLEKSRLLSDRFSAERPKGSFSTLEIQRTEQGDSAMYLCASSLAAGTYEQYFGPGTRLTVT.

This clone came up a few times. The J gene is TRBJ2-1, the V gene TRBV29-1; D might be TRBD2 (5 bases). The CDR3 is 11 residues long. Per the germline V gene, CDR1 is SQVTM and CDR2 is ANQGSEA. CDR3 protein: CSAGKNNEQFF. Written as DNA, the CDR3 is TGCAGTGCGGGCAAGAACAATGAGCAGTTCTTC.

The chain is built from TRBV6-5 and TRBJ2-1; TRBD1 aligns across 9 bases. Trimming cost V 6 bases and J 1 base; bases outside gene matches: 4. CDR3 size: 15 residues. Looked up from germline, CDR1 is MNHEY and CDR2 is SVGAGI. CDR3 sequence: CASRTDRGSYNEQFF. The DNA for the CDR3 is TGTGCCAGCAGGACGGACAGGGGATCCTACAATGAGCAGTTCTTC.

The CDR3 sequence is CSVEKQSSEQYF. Written as DNA, the CDR3 is TGCAGCGTTGAAAAGCAGTCATCCGAGCAGTACTTC. This chain uses TRBV29-1 with TRBJ2-7; D is unclear. The germline V gene encodes CDR1 SQVTM and CDR2 ANQGSEA. The CDR3 is 12 amino acids. The V gene lost 2 bases and the J gene lost 6 bases, with 11 bases spanning the gap.

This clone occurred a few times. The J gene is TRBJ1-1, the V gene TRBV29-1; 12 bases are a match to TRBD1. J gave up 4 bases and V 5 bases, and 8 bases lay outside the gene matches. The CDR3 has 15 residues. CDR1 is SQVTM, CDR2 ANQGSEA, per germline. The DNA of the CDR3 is TGCAGCGTTCGGGACAGGGGGCGGTCGAGCACTGAAGCTTTCTTT. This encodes CSVRDRGRSSTEAFF. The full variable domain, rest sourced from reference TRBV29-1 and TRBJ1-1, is SAVISQKPSRDICQRGTSLTIQCQVDSQVTMMFWYRQQPGQSLTLIATANQGSEATYESGFVIDKFPISRPNLTFSTLTVSNMSPEDSSIYLCSVRDRGRSSTEAFFGQGTRLTVV.

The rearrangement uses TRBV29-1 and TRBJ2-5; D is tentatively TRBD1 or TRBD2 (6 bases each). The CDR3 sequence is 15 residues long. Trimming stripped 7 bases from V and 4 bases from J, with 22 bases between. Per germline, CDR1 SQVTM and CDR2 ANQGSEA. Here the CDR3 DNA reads TGCAGCGCGAAAACTTTACAGGGAGGAGGAGAGACCCAGTACTTC. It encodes CSAKTLQGGGETQYF.

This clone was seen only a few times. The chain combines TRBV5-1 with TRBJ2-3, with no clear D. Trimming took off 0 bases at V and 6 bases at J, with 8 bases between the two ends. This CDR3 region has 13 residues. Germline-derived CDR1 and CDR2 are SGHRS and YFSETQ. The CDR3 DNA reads TGCGCCAGCAGCTTGGCCTTCGTTGATACGCAGTATTTT. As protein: CASSLAFVDTQYF.

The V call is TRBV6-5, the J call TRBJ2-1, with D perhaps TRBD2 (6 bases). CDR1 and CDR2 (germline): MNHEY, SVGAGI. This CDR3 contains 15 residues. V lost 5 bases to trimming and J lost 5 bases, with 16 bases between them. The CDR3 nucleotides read TGTGCCAGCAGTCGACCGGGACTGGGGGACAATGAGCAGTTCTTC. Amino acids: CASSRPGLGDNEQFF.

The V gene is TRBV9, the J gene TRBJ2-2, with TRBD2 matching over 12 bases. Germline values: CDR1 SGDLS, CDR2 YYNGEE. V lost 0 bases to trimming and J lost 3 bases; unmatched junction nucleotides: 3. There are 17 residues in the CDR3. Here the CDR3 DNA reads TGTGCCAGCAGCGTAGAACCTAGCGGGAGGGACACCGGGGAGCTGTTTTTT. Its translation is CASSVEPSGRDTGELFF.

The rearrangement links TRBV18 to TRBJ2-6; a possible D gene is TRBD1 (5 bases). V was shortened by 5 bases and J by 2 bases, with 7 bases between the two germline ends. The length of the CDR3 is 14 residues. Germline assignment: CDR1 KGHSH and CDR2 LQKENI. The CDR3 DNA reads TGTGCCAGCTCAAAGGGGACTGGGGCCAACGTCCTGACTTTC. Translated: CASSKGTGANVLTF.

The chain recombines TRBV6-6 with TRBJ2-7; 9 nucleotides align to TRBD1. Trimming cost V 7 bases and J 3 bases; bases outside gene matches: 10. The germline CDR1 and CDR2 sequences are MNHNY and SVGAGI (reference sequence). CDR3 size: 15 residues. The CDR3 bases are TGTGCCAGCACCCGATCCTCGACAGGGGGCTACGAGCAGTACTTC. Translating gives CASTRSSTGGYEQYF.

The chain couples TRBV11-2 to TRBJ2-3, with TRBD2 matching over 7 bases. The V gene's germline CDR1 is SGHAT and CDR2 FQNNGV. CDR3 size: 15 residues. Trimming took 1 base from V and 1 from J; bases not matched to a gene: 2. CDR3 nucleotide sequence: TGTGCCAGCAGCTTAGTGGCGGGAGGCACAGATACGCAGTATTTT. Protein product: CASSLVAGGTDTQYF.

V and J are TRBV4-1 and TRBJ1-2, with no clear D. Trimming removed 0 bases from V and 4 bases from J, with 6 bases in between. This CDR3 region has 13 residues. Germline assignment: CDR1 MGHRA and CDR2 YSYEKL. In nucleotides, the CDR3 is TGCGCCAGCAGCCAAGATCTCGGCTATGGCTACACCTTC. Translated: CASSQDLGYGYTF.

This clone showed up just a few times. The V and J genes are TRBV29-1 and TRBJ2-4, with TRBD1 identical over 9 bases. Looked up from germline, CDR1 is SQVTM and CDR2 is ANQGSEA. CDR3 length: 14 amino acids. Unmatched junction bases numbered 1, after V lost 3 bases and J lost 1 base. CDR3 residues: CSVDGTGAKNIQYF. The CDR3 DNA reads TGCAGCGTTGACGGGACAGGGGCCAAAAACATTCAGTACTTC. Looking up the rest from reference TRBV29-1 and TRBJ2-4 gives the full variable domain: SAVISQKPSRDICQRGTSLTIQCQVDSQVTMMFWYRQQPGQSLTLIATANQGSEATYESGFVIDKFPISRPNLTFSTLTVSNMSPEDSSIYLCSVDGTGAKNIQYFGAGTRLSVL.

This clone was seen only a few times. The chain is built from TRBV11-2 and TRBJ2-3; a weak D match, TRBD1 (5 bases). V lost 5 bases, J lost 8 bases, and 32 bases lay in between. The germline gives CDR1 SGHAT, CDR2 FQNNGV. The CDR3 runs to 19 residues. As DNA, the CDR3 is TGTGCCAGCAGCCATCGACGGCAGATTATTCCGCTTGGCCAGGGTACGCAGTATTTT. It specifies CASSHRRQIIPLGQGTQYF.

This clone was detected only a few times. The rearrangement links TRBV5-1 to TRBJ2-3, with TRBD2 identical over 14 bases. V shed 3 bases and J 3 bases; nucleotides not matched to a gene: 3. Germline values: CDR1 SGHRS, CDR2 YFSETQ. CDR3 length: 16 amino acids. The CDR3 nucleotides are TGCGCCAGCAGCTCGGGACTAGCGGGAGAGACAGATACGCAGTATTTT. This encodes CASSSGLAGETDTQYF.

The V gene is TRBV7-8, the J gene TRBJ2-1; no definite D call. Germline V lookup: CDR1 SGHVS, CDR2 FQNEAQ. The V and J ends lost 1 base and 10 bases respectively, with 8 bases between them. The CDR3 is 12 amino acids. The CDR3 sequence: CASSLGLYEQFF. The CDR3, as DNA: TGTGCCAGCAGCTTAGGTTTGTACGAGCAGTTCTTC.

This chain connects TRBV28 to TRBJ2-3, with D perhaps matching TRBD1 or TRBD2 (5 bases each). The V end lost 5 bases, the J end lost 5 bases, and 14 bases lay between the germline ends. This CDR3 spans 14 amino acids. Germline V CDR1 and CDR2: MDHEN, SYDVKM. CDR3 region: CASSPWGLGDTQYF. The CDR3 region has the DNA TGTGCCAGCAGTCCTTGGGGGTTAGGAGATACGCAGTATTTT.

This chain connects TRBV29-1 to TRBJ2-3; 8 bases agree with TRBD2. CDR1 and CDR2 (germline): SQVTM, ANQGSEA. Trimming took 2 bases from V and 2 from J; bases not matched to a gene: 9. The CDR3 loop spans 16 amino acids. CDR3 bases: TGCAGCGTTGAACTTCCATTAGCGGGGTTCACAGATACGCAGTATTTT. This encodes CSVELPLAGFTDTQYF.

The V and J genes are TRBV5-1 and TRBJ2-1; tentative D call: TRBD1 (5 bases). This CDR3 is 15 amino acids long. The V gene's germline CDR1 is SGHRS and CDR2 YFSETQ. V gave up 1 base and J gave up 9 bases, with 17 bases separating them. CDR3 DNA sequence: TGCGCCAGCAGCTTGTATGAGGCAGGGCGGACTGAGCAGTTCTTC. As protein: CASSLYEAGRTEQFF.

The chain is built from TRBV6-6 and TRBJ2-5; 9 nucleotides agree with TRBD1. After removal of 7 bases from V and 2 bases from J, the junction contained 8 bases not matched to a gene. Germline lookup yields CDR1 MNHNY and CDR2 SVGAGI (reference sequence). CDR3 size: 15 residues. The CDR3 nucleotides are TGTGCCAGCACCCGAGGGACAGGGTTACAAGAGACCCAGTACTTC. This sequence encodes CASTRGTGLQETQYF.

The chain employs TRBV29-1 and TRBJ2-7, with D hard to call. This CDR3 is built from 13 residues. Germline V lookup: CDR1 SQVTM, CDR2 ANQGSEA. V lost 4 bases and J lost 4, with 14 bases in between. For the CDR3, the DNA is TGCAGCGTTGTGGGCCGTGGGTTATACGAGCAGTACTTC. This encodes CSVVGRGLYEQYF.

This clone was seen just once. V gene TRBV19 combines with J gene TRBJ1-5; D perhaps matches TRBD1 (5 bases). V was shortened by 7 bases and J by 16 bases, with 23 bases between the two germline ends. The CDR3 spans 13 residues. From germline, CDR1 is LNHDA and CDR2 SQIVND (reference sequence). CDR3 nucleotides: TGTGCCAGTACACCGGGACGGGCAGGCGATGCTCATTTT. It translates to CASTPGRAGDAHF.

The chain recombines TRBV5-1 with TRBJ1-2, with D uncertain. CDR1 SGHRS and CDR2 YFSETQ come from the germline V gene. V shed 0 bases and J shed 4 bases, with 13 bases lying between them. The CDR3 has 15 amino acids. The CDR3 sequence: CASSLGERAAYGYTF. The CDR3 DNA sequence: TGCGCCAGCAGCTTGGGGGAGAGGGCAGCCTATGGCTACACCTTC.

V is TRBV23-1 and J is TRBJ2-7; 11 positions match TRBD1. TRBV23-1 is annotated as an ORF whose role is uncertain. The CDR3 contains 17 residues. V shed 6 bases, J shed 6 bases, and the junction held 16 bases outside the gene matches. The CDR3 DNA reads TGCGCCAGCAGAGGACAGGGGGCGCCTCCCGTCCCTTGCGAGCAGTACTTC. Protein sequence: CASRGQGAPPVPCEQYF.

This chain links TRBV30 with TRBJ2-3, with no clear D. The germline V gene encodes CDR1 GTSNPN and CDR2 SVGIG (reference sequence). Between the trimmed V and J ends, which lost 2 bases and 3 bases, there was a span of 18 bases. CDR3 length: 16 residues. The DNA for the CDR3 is TGTGCCTGGAGTTCCCCACGGGCGGTGTGGACAGATACGCAGTATTTT. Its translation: CAWSSPRAVWTDTQYF.